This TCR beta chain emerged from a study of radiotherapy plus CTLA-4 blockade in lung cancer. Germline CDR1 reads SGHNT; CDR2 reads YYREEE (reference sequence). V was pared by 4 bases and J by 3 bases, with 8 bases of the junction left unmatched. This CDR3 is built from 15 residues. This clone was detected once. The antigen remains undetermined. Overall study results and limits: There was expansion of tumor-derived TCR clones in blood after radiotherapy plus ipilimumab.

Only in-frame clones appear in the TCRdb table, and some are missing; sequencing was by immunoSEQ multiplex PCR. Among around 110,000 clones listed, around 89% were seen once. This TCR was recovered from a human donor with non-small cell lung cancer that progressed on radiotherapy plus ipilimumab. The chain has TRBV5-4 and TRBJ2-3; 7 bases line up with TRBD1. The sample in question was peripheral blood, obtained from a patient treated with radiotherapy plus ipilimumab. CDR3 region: CASSHRDSRTDTQYF. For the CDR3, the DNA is TGTGCCAGCAGCCACCGGGACAGTAGGACAGATACGCAGTATTTT.